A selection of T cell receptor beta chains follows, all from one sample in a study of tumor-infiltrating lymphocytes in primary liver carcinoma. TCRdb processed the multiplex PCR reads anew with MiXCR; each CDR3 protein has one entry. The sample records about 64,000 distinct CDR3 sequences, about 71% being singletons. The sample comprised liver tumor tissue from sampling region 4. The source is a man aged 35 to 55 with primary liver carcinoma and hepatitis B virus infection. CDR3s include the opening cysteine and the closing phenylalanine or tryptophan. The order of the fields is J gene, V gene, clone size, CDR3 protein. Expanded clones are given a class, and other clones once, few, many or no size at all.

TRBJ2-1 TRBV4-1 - CASSQIGGGGEQFF
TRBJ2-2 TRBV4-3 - CASSQDKGTNTGELLF
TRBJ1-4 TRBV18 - CASSAGLSEELFF
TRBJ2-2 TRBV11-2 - CASSLQYIGELFF
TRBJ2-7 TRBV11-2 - CVSSLDFGTPSSYEQYF
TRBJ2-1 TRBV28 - CASSLMAAEERYNEKFF
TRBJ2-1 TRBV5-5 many CASIPGKNNEQFF
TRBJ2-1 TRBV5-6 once CARSLVGQSSSYNEQFF
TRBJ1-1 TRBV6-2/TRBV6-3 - CASSSGQGIGNTVAFF
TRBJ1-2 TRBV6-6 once CASKAGVEYGYTF
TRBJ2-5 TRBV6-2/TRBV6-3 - CASSQLTAAGEETQYF
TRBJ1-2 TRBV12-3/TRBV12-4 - CASSLRDRPFYGHTF
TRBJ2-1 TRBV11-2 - CASSFTSAHLYNEQFF
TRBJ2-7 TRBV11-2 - CGSSQGTGRTYGQYF
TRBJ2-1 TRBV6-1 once CASSETGGMYNEHFF
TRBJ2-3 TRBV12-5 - CASGFGAGERYF
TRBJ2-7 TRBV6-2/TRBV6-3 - CASSYGSPWYEQYF
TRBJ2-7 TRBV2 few CASRQGPYEQYF
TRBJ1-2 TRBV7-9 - CASRRDRGFHDYTF
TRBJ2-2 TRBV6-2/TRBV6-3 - CASSWTRIGELFF
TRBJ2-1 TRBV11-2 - CASSLDPESSYNTQLF
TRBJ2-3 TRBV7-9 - CASRLGLTGDTDTQYF
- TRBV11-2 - CDSSLGGTSGRAEDTQHF
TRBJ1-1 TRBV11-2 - CVSSRGRAGVLTEAFF
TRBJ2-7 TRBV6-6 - CGSEEGPSYEQYF
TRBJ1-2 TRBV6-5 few CASSLEQGARGYTF
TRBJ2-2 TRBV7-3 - CASSPTGTEDTGKLFF
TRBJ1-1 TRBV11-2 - CASRKAGSITEAFF
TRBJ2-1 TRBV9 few CASSVGAGSSYNEQFF
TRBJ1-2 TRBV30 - CAWSVGWKGISGYTF
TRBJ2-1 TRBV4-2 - CASSHTGGQGNNKQFF
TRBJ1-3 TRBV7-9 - CASSPPSGVSGNTIYF
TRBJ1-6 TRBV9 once CTNSVTENSPLHF
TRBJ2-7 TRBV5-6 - CTSSFMASGMYEQYF
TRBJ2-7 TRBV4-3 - CISSQEYGSNYAQYF
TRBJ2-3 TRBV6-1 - CASQGWTDTQYF
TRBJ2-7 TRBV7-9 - CTSNSGVREQYF
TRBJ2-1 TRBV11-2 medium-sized CASSLVIDSYNEQFF
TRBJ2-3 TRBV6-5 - CANHEQDGRKETDTQYF
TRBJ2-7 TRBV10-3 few CAISEIRQKRAYKQYF
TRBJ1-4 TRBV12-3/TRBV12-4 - CASSRQGRGEKLFF
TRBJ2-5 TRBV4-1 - CASSYTGGGETQYF